These 7 T cell receptor beta chains were all obtained from the same sample, sequenced in a study of T cells in women clearing cervical HPV infection. The data were produced by immunoSEQ multiplex PCR, yet TCRdb's version contains in-frame clones alone and is incomplete. The specimen's table records roughly 30,000 clones. The sample comprised blood buffy coat. The source of these receptors is a woman between 18 and 75 years old with a cervical HPV16 infection that either progressed to CIN3+ or cleared (not recorded which).

On this clone: The read finishes 3 residues shy of the CDR3 end, and the germline J gene is used to complete it. The chain couples TRBV6-4 to TRBJ1-5, with a possible D match to TRBD1 (5 bases). CDR3 length equals 14 residues. Looked up from germline, CDR1 is MRHNA and CDR2 is SNTAGT. The V gene lost 7 bases and the J gene lost 0 bases, with 10 bases spanning the gap. The CDR3 loop reads CASTQGISNQPQHF. CDR3 DNA (partial): TGTGCCAGCACCCAGGGTATTAGCAATCAGCCC.

As for this clone: The read terminates 3 residues before the CDR3 end, so the remaining end is supplied by the germline J gene. The rearrangement links TRBV19 to TRBJ1-1; D unresolved. Trimming pared 1 base from V and 1 base from J, leaving 7 bases between. The germline gives CDR1 LNHDA, CDR2 SQIVND (reference sequence). The CDR3 sequence is 14 residues long. The CDR3 reads CASSIVARNTEAFF. Incomplete CDR3 DNA: TGTGCCAGTAGTATAGTTGCCAGGAACACTGAA.

With regard to this clone: The read ends 3 residues shy of where the CDR3 ends; the end is completed using the germline J gene. The rearrangement uses TRBV10-3 and TRBJ2-2; D might be TRBD1 (6 bases). This CDR3 contains 16 residues. Germline V gene lookup returns CDR1 ENHRY and CDR2 SYGVKD. V shed 1 base and J shed 4 bases, with 13 bases lying between them. The chain's CDR3 is CAISELRTDRTGELFF. The covered CDR3 bases are TGTGCCATCAGTGAGTTAAGGACAGACCGCACCGGGGAG.

As for this clone: The read terminates 3 residues before the CDR3 end, so the remaining end is supplied by the germline J gene. This same CDR3 is encoded by further DNA sequences in the sample. The chain joins TRBV18 to TRBJ1-2; D remains ambiguous. This CDR3 has 14 amino acids. The germline V gene encodes CDR1 KGHSH and CDR2 LQKENI. This CDR3 reads CASSPSGYTDTYTF. CDR3 bases read: TGTGCCAGCTCCCCTTCAGGTTACACAGATACC.

Points on this clone: The read finishes 3 residues shy of the CDR3 end, and the germline J gene is used to complete it. The J gene is TRBJ2-7, the V gene TRBV11-1, with D possibly being TRBD2 (5 bases). The germline V and J ends were trimmed by 2 bases and 1 base, with 6 bases remaining between them. The CDR3 spans 13 residues. Germline V gives CDR1 SGHAT, CDR2 FQDESV (reference sequence). CDR3 residues: CASSLSGSYEQYF. The part of the CDR3 DNA that was read is TGTGCCAGCAGCTTAAGCGGATCCTACGAG.

As concerns this clone: The CDR3 extends 3 residues past the end of the read, so its final part is completed from the germline J gene. The chain has TRBV7-2 and TRBJ1-2; D is uncertain. CDR3 length: 14 amino acids. The germline V gene encodes CDR1 SGHTA and CDR2 FQGNSA. The CDR3 DNA, read in part, is TGTGCCAGCAGCTTAGATACTGGGTACTACGAC. It codes for CASSLDTGYYD. The entire CDR3 sequence reads CASSLDTGYYDYTF.

Note on this clone: The read halts 3 residues ahead of the CDR3 end, with the missing end drawn from the germline J gene. This chain joins TRBV19 and TRBJ2-3, with 7 bases lining up with TRBD1. The CDR3 totals 15 residues. Germline V gene sequence: CDR1 LNHDA, CDR2 SQIVND (reference sequence). CDR3 sequence reads: CASSRSTGIQETQYF. CDR3 bases read: TGTGCCAGTAGTCGATCGACAGGGATACAAGAGACG. The full variable domain, in which reference TRBV19 and TRBJ2-3 provide the parts outside the CDR3, is DGGITQSPKYLFRKEGQNVTLSCEQNLNHDAMYWYRQDPGQGLRLIYYSQIVNDFQKGDIAEGYSVSREKKESFPLTVTSAQKNPTAFYLCASSRSTGIQETQYFGPGTRLTVL.